This entry features one T cell receptor (beta chain) sequence. The length of the CDR3 is 16 residues. Per germline, CDR1 MNHEY and CDR2 SMNVEV (reference sequence). The V segment lost 6 bases and the J segment 2 bases; nucleotides outside the gene matches: 10. Only in-frame clones appear in the TCRdb table, and some are missing; sequencing was by immunoSEQ multiplex PCR. Among about 77,000 clones listed, over 75% were seen once. The sample is drawn from a study of OX40 agonist ivuxolimab in advanced cancers. This sample comprised CD4+ or CD8+ T cells sorted from blood, obtained in a trial of the OX40 agonist ivuxolimab. The clonotype originates from an adult with an advanced solid tumor such as melanoma, head and neck, liver or kidney cancer. The V and J genes are TRBV27 and TRBJ2-1, with 7 bases fitting TRBD1. CDR3 amino acids: CASSRIQGFAYNEQFF. Written as DNA, the CDR3 is TGTGCCAGCAGCCGAATACAGGGGTTCGCCTACAATGAGCAGTTCTTC.